This entry features one TCR beta chain sequence. The CDR3 covers 14 residues. With V trimmed by 5 bases and J by 3 bases, 2 bases remained unmatched. Germline lookup yields CDR1 MNHNY and CDR2 SVGAGI (reference sequence). In the PCR, 60 Vbeta and 13 Jbeta primers were used. The data were produced by immunoSEQ multiplex PCR, yet TCRdb's version contains in-frame clones alone and is incomplete. The data contain fewer than 250,000 clones, 70% to 75% of them singletons. This entry comes from a study of cytomegalovirus exposure and HLA in healthy donors. This TCR was sampled from a man aged 30 to 39 in good health and CMV-seropositive. The chain couples TRBV6-6 to TRBJ2-1, with TRBD2 identical over 9 bases. The sequenced sample consisted of PBMCs. The CDR3 DNA reads as TGTGCCAGCAGTCAACTAGCGGGCTACAATGAGCAGTTCTTC. Translation: CASSQLAGYNEQFF.